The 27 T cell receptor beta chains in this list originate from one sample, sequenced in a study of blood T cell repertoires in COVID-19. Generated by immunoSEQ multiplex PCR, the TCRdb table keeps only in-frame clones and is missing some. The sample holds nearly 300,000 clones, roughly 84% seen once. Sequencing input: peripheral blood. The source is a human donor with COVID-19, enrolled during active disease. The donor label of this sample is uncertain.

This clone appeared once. This CDR3 reads CASSYYPPGQGFLGEQFF. The CDR3 DNA follows: TGTGCCAGCAGTTACTACCCCCCGGGACAGGGTTTCCTGGGTGAGCAGTTCTTC. The chain is built from TRBV27 and TRBJ2-1; 9 bases fit TRBD1. CDR3 length: 18 residues. Trimming at V came to 4 bases and at J to 9 bases, leaving 19 bases not matched to a gene. Germline lookup yields CDR1 MNHEY and CDR2 SMNVEV (reference sequence).

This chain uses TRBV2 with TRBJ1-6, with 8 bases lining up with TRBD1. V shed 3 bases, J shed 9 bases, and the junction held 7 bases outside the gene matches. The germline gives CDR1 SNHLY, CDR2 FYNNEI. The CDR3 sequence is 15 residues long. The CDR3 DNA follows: TGTGCCAGCAGTGAGAGTCAGGGGGCCGGTTCACCCCTCCACTTT. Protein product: CASSESQGAGSPLHF.

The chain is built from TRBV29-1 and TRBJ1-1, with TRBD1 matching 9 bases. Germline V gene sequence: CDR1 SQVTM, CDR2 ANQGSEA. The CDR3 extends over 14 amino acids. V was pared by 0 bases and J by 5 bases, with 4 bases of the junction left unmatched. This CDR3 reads CSVEDGDRVTEAFF. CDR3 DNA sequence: TGCAGCGTTGAAGATGGGGACAGGGTGACTGAAGCTTTCTTT.

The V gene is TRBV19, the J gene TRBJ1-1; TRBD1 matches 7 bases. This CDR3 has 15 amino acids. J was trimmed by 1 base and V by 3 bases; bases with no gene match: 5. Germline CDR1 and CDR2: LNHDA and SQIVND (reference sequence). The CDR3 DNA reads TGTGCCAGTAGTATGATCGAGGGGGCGAACACTGAAGCTTTCTTT. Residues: CASSMIEGANTEAFF.

The CDR3 sequence is CASSLGSSVDNEQFF. CDR3 in DNA: TGTGCCAGCAGCTTAGGGTCTAGTGTGGACAATGAGCAGTTCTTC. This rearrangement joins TRBV7-2 to TRBJ2-1; no firm D call. V lost 1 base, J lost 5 bases, and 12 bases lay in between. Germline assignment: CDR1 SGHTA and CDR2 FQGNSA. This CDR3 contains 15 residues.

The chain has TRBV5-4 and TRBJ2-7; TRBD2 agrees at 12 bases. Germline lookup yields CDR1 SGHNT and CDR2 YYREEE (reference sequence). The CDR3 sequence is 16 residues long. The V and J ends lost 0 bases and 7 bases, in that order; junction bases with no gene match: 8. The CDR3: CASSLGLAGVIGEQYF. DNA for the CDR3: TGTGCCAGCAGCTTGGGACTAGCGGGAGTTATCGGTGAGCAGTACTTC.

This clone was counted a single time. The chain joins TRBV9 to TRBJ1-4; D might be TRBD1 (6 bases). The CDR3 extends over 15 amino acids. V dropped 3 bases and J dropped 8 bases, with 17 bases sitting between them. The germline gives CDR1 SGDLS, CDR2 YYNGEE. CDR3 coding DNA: TGTGCCAGCAGCGCCCGGGACACCCAGGTGGAAAAACTGTTTTTT. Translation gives CASSARDTQVEKLFF.

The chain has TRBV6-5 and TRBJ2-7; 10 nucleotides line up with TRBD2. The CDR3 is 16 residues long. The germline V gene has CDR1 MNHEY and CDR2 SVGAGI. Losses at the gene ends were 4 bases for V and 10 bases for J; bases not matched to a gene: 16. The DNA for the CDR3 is TGTGCCAGCAGTTCCCCCCGGCTAGCGGGAGCCCCGCTCCAGTACTTC. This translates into CASSSPRLAGAPLQYF.

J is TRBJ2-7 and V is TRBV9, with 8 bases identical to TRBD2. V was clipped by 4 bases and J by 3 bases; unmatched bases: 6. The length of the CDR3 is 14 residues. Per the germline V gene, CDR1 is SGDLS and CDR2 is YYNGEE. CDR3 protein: CASSLGLADYEQYF. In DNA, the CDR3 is TGTGCCAGCAGCCTCGGACTAGCAGACTACGAGCAGTACTTC.

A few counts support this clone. The CDR3 DNA reads as TGTGCCAGCAGCTCCGCCTCGACAGGGAACTATGGCTACACCTTC. Translated, it gives CASSSASTGNYGYTF. V is TRBV7-8 and J is TRBJ1-2; 7 bases fit TRBD1. Losses at the gene ends were 4 bases for V and 2 bases for J; bases not matched to a gene: 7. This CDR3 spans 15 amino acids. Germline V gene lookup returns CDR1 SGHVS and CDR2 FQNEAQ.

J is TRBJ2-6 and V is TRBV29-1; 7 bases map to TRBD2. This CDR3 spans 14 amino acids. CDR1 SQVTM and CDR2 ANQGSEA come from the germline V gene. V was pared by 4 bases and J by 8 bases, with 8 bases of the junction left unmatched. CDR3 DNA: TGCAGCGTTGCCGAGACGGGGGGTTCCAACGTCCTGACTTTC. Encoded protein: CSVAETGGSNVLTF. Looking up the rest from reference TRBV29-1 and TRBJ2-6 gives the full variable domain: SAVISQKPSRDICQRGTSLTIQCQVDSQVTMMFWYRQQPGQSLTLIATANQGSEATYESGFVIDKFPISRPNLTFSTLTVSNMSPEDSSIYLCSVAETGGSNVLTFGAGSRLTVL.

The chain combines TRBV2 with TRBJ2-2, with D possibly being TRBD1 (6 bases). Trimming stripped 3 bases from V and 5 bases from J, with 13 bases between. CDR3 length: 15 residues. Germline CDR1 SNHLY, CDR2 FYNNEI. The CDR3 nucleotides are TGTGCCAGCAGTGATAGTAGGACAGTAACCGGGGAGCTGTTTTTT. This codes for CASSDSRTVTGELFF.

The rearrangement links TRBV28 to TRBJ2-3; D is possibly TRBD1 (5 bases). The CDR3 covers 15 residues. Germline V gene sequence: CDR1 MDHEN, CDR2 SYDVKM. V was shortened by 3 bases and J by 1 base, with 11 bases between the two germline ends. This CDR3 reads CASSLPQGGTDTQYF. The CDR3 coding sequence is TGTGCCAGCAGTTTGCCGCAGGGTGGCACAGATACGCAGTATTTT.

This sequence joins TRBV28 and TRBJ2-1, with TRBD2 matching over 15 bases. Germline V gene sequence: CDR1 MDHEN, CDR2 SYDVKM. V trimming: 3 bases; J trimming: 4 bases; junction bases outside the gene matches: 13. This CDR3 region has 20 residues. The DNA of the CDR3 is TGTGCCAGCAGTTTTGTGGGACTAGCGGGAGGCCCTCACCAATACAATGAGCAGTTCTTC. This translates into CASSFVGLAGGPHQYNEQFF.

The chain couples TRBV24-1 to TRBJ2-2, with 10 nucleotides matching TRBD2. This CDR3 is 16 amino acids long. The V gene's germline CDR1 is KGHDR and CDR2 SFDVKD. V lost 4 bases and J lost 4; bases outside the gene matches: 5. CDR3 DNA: TGTGCCACCAGTGACCATAGCGGGAGGAGCACCGGGGAGCTGTTTTTT. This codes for CATSDHSGRSTGELFF.

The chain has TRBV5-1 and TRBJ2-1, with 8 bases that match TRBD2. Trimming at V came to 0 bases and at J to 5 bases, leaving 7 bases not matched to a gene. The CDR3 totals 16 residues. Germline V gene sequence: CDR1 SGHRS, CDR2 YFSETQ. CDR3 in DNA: TGCGCCAGCAGCTTGGGGGGCGGGAGGACGAACAATGAGCAGTTCTTC. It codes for CASSLGGGRTNNEQFF.

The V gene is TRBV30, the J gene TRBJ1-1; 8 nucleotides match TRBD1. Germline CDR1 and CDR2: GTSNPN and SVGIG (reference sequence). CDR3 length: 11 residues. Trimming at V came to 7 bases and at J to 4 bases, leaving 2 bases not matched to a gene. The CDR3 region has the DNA TGTGCCTCTACAGGGGGCACTGAAGCTTTCTTT. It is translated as CASTGGTEAFF.

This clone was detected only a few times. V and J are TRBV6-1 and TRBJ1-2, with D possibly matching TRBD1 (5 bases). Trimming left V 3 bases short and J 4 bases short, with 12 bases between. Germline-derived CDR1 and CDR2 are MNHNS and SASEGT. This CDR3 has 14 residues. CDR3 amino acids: CASSEGQSFYGYTF. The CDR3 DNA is TGTGCCAGCAGTGAGGGGCAGTCCTTCTATGGCTACACCTTC.

DNA for the CDR3: TGTGCCAGCAGTTCATTAGCGGATACGAACACCGGGGAGCTGTTTTTT. It specifies CASSSLADTNTGELFF. The chain uses TRBV28 and TRBJ2-2, with D tentatively TRBD2 (6 bases). The CDR3 loop spans 16 amino acids. V lost 4 bases and J lost 0, with 12 bases in between. Germline V gene sequence: CDR1 MDHEN, CDR2 SYDVKM.

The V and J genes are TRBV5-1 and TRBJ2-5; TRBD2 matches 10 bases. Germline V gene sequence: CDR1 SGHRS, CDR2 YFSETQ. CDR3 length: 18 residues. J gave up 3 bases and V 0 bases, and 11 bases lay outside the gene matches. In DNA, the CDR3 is TGCGCCAGCAGCTTGGGTACAGCGGGAGGGTCGGTGGAAGAGACCCAGTACTTC. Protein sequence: CASSLGTAGGSVEETQYF.

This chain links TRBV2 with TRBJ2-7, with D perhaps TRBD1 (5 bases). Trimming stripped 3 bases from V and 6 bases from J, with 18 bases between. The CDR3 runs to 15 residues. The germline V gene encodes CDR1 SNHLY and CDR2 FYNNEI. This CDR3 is CASSDRTSLWPEQYF. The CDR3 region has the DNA TGTGCCAGCAGTGATAGGACATCCCTATGGCCCGAGCAGTACTTC.

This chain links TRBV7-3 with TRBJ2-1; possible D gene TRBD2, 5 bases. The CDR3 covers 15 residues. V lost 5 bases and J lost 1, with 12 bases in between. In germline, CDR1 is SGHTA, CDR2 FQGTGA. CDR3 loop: CASSLGGASYNEQFF. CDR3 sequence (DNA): TGTGCCAGCAGCCTCGGAGGCGCGTCCTACAATGAGCAGTTCTTC.

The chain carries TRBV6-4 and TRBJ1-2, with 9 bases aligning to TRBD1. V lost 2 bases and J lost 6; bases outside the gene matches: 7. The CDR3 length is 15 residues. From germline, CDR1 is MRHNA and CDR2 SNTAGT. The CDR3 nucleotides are TGTGCCAGCAGTGACGGGACAGGGACTTCTGATGGCTACACCTTC. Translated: CASSDGTGTSDGYTF.

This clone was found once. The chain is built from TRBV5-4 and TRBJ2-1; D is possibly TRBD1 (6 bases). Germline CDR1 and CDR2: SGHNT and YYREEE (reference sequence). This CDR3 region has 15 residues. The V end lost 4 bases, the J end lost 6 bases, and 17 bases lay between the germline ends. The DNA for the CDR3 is TGTGCCAGCAGCGCACCCCAGGGCAGGGGCAATGAGCAGTTCTTC. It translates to CASSAPQGRGNEQFF.

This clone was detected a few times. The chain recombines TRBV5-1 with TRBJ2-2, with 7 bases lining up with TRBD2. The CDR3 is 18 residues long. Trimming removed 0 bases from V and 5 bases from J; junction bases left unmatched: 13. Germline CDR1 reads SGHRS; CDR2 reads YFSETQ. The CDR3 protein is CASSLGGYLLGRTGELFF. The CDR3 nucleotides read TGCGCCAGCAGCTTGGGCGGCTACCTCCTCGGGAGGACCGGGGAGCTGTTTTTT.

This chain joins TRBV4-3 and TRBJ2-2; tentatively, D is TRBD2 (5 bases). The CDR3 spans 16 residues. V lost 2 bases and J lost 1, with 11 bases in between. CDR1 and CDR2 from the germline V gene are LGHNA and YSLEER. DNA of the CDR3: TGCGCCAGCAGCCAAAGGACGGGGAGGAACACCGGGGAGCTGTTTTTT. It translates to CASSQRTGRNTGELFF.

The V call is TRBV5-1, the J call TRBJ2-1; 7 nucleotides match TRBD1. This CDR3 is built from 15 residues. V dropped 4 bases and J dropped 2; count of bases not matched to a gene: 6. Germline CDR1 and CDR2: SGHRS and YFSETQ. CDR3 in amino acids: CASSPDRSPYNEQFF. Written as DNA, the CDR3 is TGCGCCAGCAGCCCGGACAGGTCCCCCTACAATGAGCAGTTCTTC.